A single sample is the source of the 11 T cell receptor beta chains below, sequenced in a study of blood T cell repertoires in COVID-19. Method: immunoSEQ multiplex PCR; TCRdb's copy keeps in-frame clones and lacks some. Found here are around 64,000 clones, around two thirds of them singletons; the top ten hold about half. Sequenced material: PBMCs or T cells enriched from blood (not recorded which). The receptors stem from an older woman who had been exposed to COVID-19.

The chain joins TRBV6-1 to TRBJ1-1; 8 positions agree with TRBD1. Per germline, CDR1 MNHNS and CDR2 SASEGT. The V and J ends lost 1 base and 12 bases, in that order; junction bases with no gene match: 4. CDR3 length: 12 residues. DNA for the CDR3: TGTGCCAGCAGTGAAGGGGGGACAGGAACTTTCTTT. Its protein is CASSEGGTGTFF.

This clone was observed a single time. The chain links TRBV4-3 to TRBJ2-5; 8 bases map to TRBD2. CDR1 is LGHNA and CDR2 is YSLEER in the germline V gene. V lost 0 bases, J lost 4 bases, and 7 bases stayed unmatched. The CDR3 length is 16 residues. The CDR3 region is CASSQEWRSGRETQYF. The CDR3 bases are TGCGCCAGCAGCCAAGAATGGAGGAGCGGGAGAGAGACCCAGTACTTC.

V gene TRBV7-6 combines with J gene TRBJ1-1; the D is unclear. Germline V gene lookup returns CDR1 SGHVS and CDR2 FNYEAQ. The V gene lost 1 base and the J gene lost 8 bases, with 11 bases spanning the gap. The CDR3 spans 13 residues. The CDR3 coding sequence is TGTGCCAGCAGCTTAGAGGTGGGCAGCGAAGCTTTCTTT. As protein: CASSLEVGSEAFF.

There are a few counts of this clone. The rearrangement links TRBV5-4 to TRBJ2-2, with 11 bases lining up with TRBD2. The germline V gene encodes CDR1 SGHNT and CDR2 YYREEE (reference sequence). The ends lost 3 bases at V and 5 bases at J; junction bases unmatched: 6. The CDR3 runs to 16 residues. CDR3 sequence (DNA): TGTGCCAGCAGCTCCGGCTTAGCGGGAGGGACCGGGGAGCTGTTTTTT. Protein: CASSSGLAGGTGELFF.

The rearrangement joins TRBV4-3 to TRBJ2-7; 8 nucleotides align to TRBD2. Germline V CDR1 and CDR2: LGHNA, YSLEER. The ends lost 0 bases at V and 4 bases at J; junction bases unmatched: 2. The CDR3 runs to 14 residues. The CDR3 protein is CASSQDRGGYEQYF. CDR3 sequence (DNA): TGCGCCAGCAGCCAAGACCGGGGGGGGTACGAGCAGTACTTC.

The chain is built from TRBV28 and TRBJ1-2; D call uncertain. Trimming took off 4 bases at V and 1 base at J, with 7 bases between the two ends. Per the germline V gene, CDR1 is MDHEN and CDR2 is SYDVKM. This CDR3 is 13 amino acids long. The CDR3 sequence: CASSSRFNYGYTF. CDR3 DNA sequence: TGTGCCAGCAGTTCTAGGTTTAACTATGGCTACACCTTC.

The chain is built from TRBV5-4 and TRBJ2-7, with TRBD1 matching over 9 bases. Germline CDR1 is SGHNT and CDR2 is YYREEE (reference sequence). The CDR3 covers 16 residues. V trimming: 4 bases; J trimming: 3 bases; junction bases outside the gene matches: 11. This CDR3 is CASSRTSGQGYYEQYF. The DNA for the CDR3 is TGTGCCAGCAGCCGGACTTCGGGACAGGGTTACTACGAGCAGTACTTC. Complete variable domain (other parts from reference TRBV5-4 and TRBJ2-7): ETGVTQSPTHLIKTRGQQVTLRCSSQSGHNTVSWYQQALGQGPQFIFQYYREEENGRGNFPPRFSGLQFPNYSSELNVNALELDDSALYLCASSRTSGQGYYEQYFGPGTRLTVT.

Written as DNA, the CDR3 is TGTGCCAGCAGCTTGGCCCAGGGGGCGCGCGAGCAGTACTTC. It codes for CASSLAQGAREQYF. The gene calls are TRBV5-4 and TRBJ2-7, with 8 bases aligning to TRBD1. The trim removed 0 bases at V and 6 bases at J, leaving 5 bases unmatched. This CDR3 comprises 14 residues. The germline V gene encodes CDR1 SGHNT and CDR2 YYREEE (reference sequence).

This clone was seen once. This sequence joins TRBV3-1 (or the pseudogene TRBV3-2) and TRBJ1-1; possible D gene TRBD1, 6 bases. The CDR3 length is 12 residues. The germline CDR1 and CDR2 sequences are LGHDT and YNNKEL (reference sequence). V lost 4 bases, J lost 9 bases, and 12 bases lay in between. CDR3 amino acids: CASSLQQGQAFF. The CDR3 DNA follows: TGTGCCAGCAGCCTCCAACAGGGCCAAGCTTTCTTT.

The genes are TRBV7-8 and TRBJ1-6; D uncertain. The CDR3 runs to 15 residues. The germline V and J ends were trimmed by 5 bases and 0 bases, with 8 bases remaining between them. The germline V gene has CDR1 SGHVS and CDR2 FQNEAQ. CDR3 residues: CASSKGSSYNSPLHF. CDR3 DNA: TGTGCCAGCAGCAAAGGGAGCTCCTATAATTCACCCCTCCACTTT.

The chain links TRBV7-8 to TRBJ2-1; D call uncertain. V was cut by 5 bases and J by 14 bases, with 16 bases left in between. The CDR3 runs to 12 residues. Germline V lookup: CDR1 SGHVS, CDR2 FQNEAQ. The DNA of the CDR3 is TGTGCCAGCAGCGCCTCTATTGACCGGGAGTTCTTC. Amino acids: CASSASIDREFF.